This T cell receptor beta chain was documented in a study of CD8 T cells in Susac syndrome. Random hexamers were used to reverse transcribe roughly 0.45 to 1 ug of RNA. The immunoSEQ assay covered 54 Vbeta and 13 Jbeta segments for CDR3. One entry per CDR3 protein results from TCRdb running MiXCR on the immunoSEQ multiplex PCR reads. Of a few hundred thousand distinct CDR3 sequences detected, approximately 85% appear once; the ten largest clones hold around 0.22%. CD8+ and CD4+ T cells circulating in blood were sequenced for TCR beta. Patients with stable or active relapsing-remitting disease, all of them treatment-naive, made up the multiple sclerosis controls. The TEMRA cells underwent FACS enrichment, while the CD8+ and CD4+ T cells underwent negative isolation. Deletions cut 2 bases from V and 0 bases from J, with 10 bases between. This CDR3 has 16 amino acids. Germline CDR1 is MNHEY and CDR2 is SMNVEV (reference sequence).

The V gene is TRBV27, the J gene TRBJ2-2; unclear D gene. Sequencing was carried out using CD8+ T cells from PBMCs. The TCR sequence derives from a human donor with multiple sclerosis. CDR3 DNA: TGTGCCAGCAGTTTAATTCTTTTCGCGAACACCGGGGAGCTGTTTTTT. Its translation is CASSLILFANTGELFF.